Listed below are T cell receptor beta chains from one sample, sequenced in a study of vaccination effects on CD4 cells after COVID-19. Clones were sequenced by immunoSEQ multiplex PCR, and TCRdb holds only the in-frame ones, with some missing. The sample holds approximately 25,000 clones, 83% seen once. These receptors have no identified antigens. Sequences were derived from CD4+ T cells from PBMCs cultured with HCoV-NL63 spike peptides, sampled after COVID-19 vaccination. These receptors were taken from a human donor who received a COVID-19 vaccine. Some clones in this sample may be carry-over from other donors' samples. The CDR3 runs from the conserved cysteine through the conserved F or W. The D gene is left open where the match is weak. A row's size may be missing; if present it is once, few, many or a size class.

j_gene | d_gene | abundance | v_gene | CDR3aa | CDR3nt
TRBJ1-1 | . | . | TRBV2 | CASDRLPDTEAFF | TGTGCCAGCGATAGGCTGCCGGACACTGAAGCTTTCTTT
TRBJ1-1 | . | . | TRBV5-1 | CASSDMSGGTEAFF | TGCGCCAGCAGCGACATGTCGGGGGGCACTGAAGCTTTCTTT
TRBJ1-2 | . | . | TRBV28 | CASSVPSGGSPGYTF | TGTGCCAGCAGTGTCCCCTCGGGGGGAAGCCCTGGCTACACCTTC
TRBJ1-5 | TRBD1 | once | TRBV5-5 | CASSSGQINQPQHF | TGTGCCAGCAGCTCGGGACAGATCAATCAGCCCCAGCATTTT
TRBJ1-2 | . | . | TRBV4-2 | CASSQGQTYGYTF | TGTGCCAGCAGCCAAGGACAGACCTATGGCTACACCTTC
TRBJ1-5 | . | few | TRBV11-2 | CASSTGPLGQPQHF | TGTGCCAGCAGTACGGGACCCCTAGGTCAGCCCCAGCATTTT
TRBJ2-4 | . | . | TRBV4-3 | CASSQDSGASLQYF | TGCGCCAGCAGCCAAGATTCGGGGGCCTCCCTTCAGTACTTC
TRBJ2-3 | . | . | TRBV14 | CASSQGFTQYF | TGTGCCAGCAGCCAAGGGTTTACGCAGTATTTT
TRBJ2-2 | . | . | TRBV3-1/TRBV3-2 | CASSQGEKGASGELFF | TGTGCCAGCAGCCAAGGGGAAAAAGGGGCTAGCGGGGAGCTGTTTTTT
TRBJ1-4 | TRBD1 | . | TRBV4-1 | CASSQDRQGFNEKLFF | TGCGCCAGCAGCCAAGATAGACAGGGGTTTAATGAAAAACTGTTTTTT
TRBJ2-1 | . | few | TRBV20-1 | CSALGIAGQFF | TGCAGTGCCTTAGGAATTGCGGGGCAGTTCTTC
TRBJ1-1 | . | . | TRBV5-1 | CASSLEQNTEAFF | TGCGCCAGCAGCCTGGAACAGAACACTGAAGCTTTCTTT
TRBJ1-4 | . | . | TRBV6-5 | CASRVTRRDEKLFF | TGTGCCAGCAGAGTTACCAGGAGAGATGAAAAACTGTTTTTT
TRBJ1-4 | TRBD1 | once | TRBV3-1/TRBV3-2 | CASTTGTVAEKLFF | TGTGCCAGCACAACCGGGACAGTAGCTGAAAAACTGTTTTTT
TRBJ2-5 | . | . | TRBV6-2/TRBV6-3 | CASSYRRGGGQETQYF | TGTGCCAGCAGTTACCGCAGGGGCGGGGGACAAGAGACCCAGTACTTC
TRBJ2-4 | TRBD1 | once | TRBV28 | CASSTPGTGFLGPPENIQYF | TGTGCCAGCAGCACACCCGGGACAGGGTTTTTAGGGCCGCCCGAAAACATTCAGTACTTC
TRBJ1-2 | . | . | TRBV7-8 | CASSLAGAYGYTF | TGTGCCAGCAGCTTAGCAGGGGCATATGGCTACACCTTC
TRBJ2-2 | TRBD1 | . | TRBV27 | CASSLYGRGYRAGELFF | TGTGCCAGCAGTTTATATGGCAGGGGGTATCGCGCCGGGGAGCTGTTTTTT
TRBJ2-5 | . | . | TRBV28 | CASNGEETQYF | TGTGCCAGCAACGGGGAAGAGACCCAGTACTTC
TRBJ1-1 | . | . | TRBV3-1/TRBV3-2 | CATQGLTEAFF | TGTGCCACACAGGGATTGACTGAAGCTTTCTTT
TRBJ2-5 | TRBD1 | . | TRBV6-5 | CASRRQGTQETQYF | TGTGCCAGCAGACGACAGGGGACGCAGGAGACCCAGTACTTC
TRBJ1-1 | TRBD1 | once | TRBV6-4 | CASSLGQGSGEAFF | TGTGCCAGCAGTCTCGGACAGGGTAGCGGTGAAGCTTTCTTT
TRBJ2-5 | . | . | TRBV5-1 | CASSLSAGRETQYF | TGCGCCAGCAGCTTGTCAGCGGGCCGGGAGACCCAGTACTTC
TRBJ2-3 | . | . | TRBV5-8 | CASSLVRAGRGTDTQYF | TGTGCCAGCAGCTTGGTCAGGGCCGGGCGCGGCACAGATACGCAGTATTTT
TRBJ1-3 | . | . | TRBV11-2 | CASSNRGARGNTIYF | TGTGCCAGCAGCAATCGGGGGGCGAGAGGAAACACCATATATTTT
TRBJ2-3 | TRBD2 | few | TRBV7-2 | CASSLEARGGPRDTQYF | TGTGCCAGCAGCTTAGAAGCGCGCGGGGGGCCTAGAGATACGCAGTATTTT
TRBJ2-2 | . | few | TRBV7-3 | CASSSKPQVNTGELFF | TGTGCCAGCAGCTCCAAGCCCCAGGTGAACACCGGGGAGCTGTTTTTT
TRBJ1-5 | . | . | TRBV9 | CASSVSTGLDQPQHF | TGTGCCAGCAGCGTAAGTACAGGGCTTGATCAGCCCCAGCATTTT
TRBJ1-2 | . | once | TRBV30 | CAFGRLGDLGYGYTF | TGTGCCTTTGGAAGGCTAGGAGACTTGGGATATGGCTACACCTTC
TRBJ2-3 | TRBD2 | . | TRBV7-9 | CASSLGGGETDTQYF | TGTGCCAGCAGCTTAGGCGGGGGTGAAACAGATACGCAGTATTTT
TRBJ1-1 | . | once | TRBV5-1 | CASSLLVGNTEAFF | TGCGCCAGCAGCTTGTTAGTCGGGAACACTGAAGCTTTCTTT
TRBJ1-1 | TRBD1 | . | TRBV4-1 | CASSQEDRGRTEAFF | TGCGCCAGCAGCCAAGAGGACAGGGGGAGGACTGAAGCTTTCTTT
TRBJ2-1 | . | . | TRBV5-1 | CASSYSDYNEQFF | TGCGCCAGCAGCTATTCAGACTACAATGAGCAGTTCTTC
TRBJ1-2 | . | . | TRBV30 | CAWSSVGSGFYYGYTF | TGTGCCTGGAGTAGCGTTGGGTCAGGGTTCTACTATGGCTACACCTTC
TRBJ2-1 | TRBD1 | . | TRBV6-5 | CASRGDRARNEQFF | TGTGCCAGCAGGGGGGACAGGGCGAGAAATGAGCAGTTCTTC
TRBJ1-3 | . | . | TRBV4-1 | CASSQAGSVRNTIYF | TGCGCCAGCAGCCAGGCCGGGTCAGTGCGAAACACCATATATTTT
TRBJ2-3 | . | once | TRBV9 | CASSGHYPSTDTQYF | TGTGCCAGCAGCGGCCACTACCCTAGCACAGATACGCAGTATTTT
TRBJ2-1 | . | once | TRBV2 | CASRGGVYNEQFF | TGTGCCAGCCGTGGGGGCGTGTACAATGAGCAGTTCTTC
TRBJ2-5 | TRBD2 | once | TRBV19 | CASRPSGGQETQYF | TGTGCCAGTAGGCCCAGCGGGGGGCAAGAGACCCAGTACTTC
TRBJ2-4 | TRBD2 | once | TRBV2 | CASMDASGGNIQYF | TGTGCCAGCATGGACGCTAGCGGGGGGAACATTCAGTACTTC
TRBJ1-6 | . | . | TRBV15 | CATSRDRVNSPLHF | TGTGCCACCAGCAGAGACAGGGTAAATTCACCCCTCCACTTT
TRBJ1-2 | TRBD1 | . | TRBV3-1/TRBV3-2 | CASSRQGISYGYTF | TGTGCCAGCAGCAGACAGGGAATCAGCTATGGCTACACCTTC